The 9 T cell receptor beta chains reported below all come from one sample, sequenced in a study of T-cell reconstitution after alpha-beta-depleted transplantation in children. Library preparation (for TCRbeta) was performed with unique molecular identifiers. TCRdb processed the PCR reads anew with MiXCR; each CDR3 protein has one entry. Among approximately 170,000 distinct CDR3 sequences listed, over 8.5% were seen once. The sample here was PBMCs, taken before TCRalphabeta/CD19-depleted stem cell transplant. The receptors here all came from a boy aged 2 to 9 with acute myeloid leukemia, due to receive a stem cell transplant.

This clonotype came up many times. This sequence joins TRBV5-6 and TRBJ2-5; 9 bases fit TRBD2. The CDR3 loop spans 13 amino acids. The J segment lost 6 bases and the V segment lost 4 bases, leaving 4 bases of the junction unmatched. Germline lookup yields CDR1 SGHDT and CDR2 YYEEEE. The CDR3 coding sequence is TGTGCCAGCAGCGGCGGGAGGGGGAAGACCCAGTACTTC. Residues: CASSGGRGKTQYF.

This clonotype came up many times. The genes are TRBV3-1 and TRBJ2-1, with 9 bases fitting TRBD1. CDR3 length: 17 residues. The trim removed 0 bases at V and 8 bases at J, leaving 11 bases unmatched. Looked up from germline, CDR1 is LGHDT and CDR2 is YNNKEL (reference sequence). This chain's CDR3 is CASSQDSGQGASYEQFF. The CDR3 bases are TGTGCCAGCAGCCAAGATTCGGGACAGGGAGCATCCTATGAGCAGTTCTTC.

This clonotype showed up many times. This chain joins TRBV7-9 and TRBJ2-7; D not resolved. The CDR3 spans 12 residues. V dropped 4 bases and J dropped 2 bases, with 6 bases sitting between them. CDR1 is SEHNR and CDR2 is FQNEAQ in the germline V gene (reference sequence). The CDR3 here is CASSSRPYEQYF. CDR3 coding DNA: TGTGCCAGCAGCTCGCGCCCCTACGAGCAGTACTTC.

This clonotype was picked up many times. The chain combines TRBV4-2 with TRBJ2-5, with 9 positions matching TRBD1. Trimming at V came to 3 bases and at J to 4 bases, leaving 3 bases not matched to a gene. The CDR3 sequence is 14 residues long. Germline V gives CDR1 LGHNA, CDR2 YNFKEQ. Here the CDR3 reads CASSQGQGRETQYF. CDR3 in DNA: TGTGCCAGCAGCCAGGGACAGGGAAGAGAGACCCAGTACTTC.

This clonotype was detected ten times or more. The chain links TRBV20-1 to TRBJ1-1; the D gene is possibly TRBD1 (6 bases). CDR3 length equals 14 residues. The V gene's germline CDR1 is DFQATT and CDR2 SNEGSKA (reference sequence). Trimming removed 6 bases from V and 2 bases from J, with 16 bases in between. The CDR3 sequence: CSARAGGANTEAFF. The CDR3 DNA sequence: TGCAGTGCACGCGCGGGGGGGGCTAACACTGAAGCTTTCTTT.

This clonotype was recorded at least ten times. V gene TRBV5-1 combines with J gene TRBJ1-2; TRBD1 might be the D (6 bases). The CDR3 contains 14 residues. V lost 4 bases to trimming and J lost 4 bases, with 14 bases between them. Germline V lookup: CDR1 SGHRS, CDR2 YFSETQ. As DNA, the CDR3 is TGCGCCAGCAGCGGATACAGGGAGGGCTATGGCTACACCTTC. Translation: CASSGYREGYGYTF.

This clonotype was observed at least ten times. Written as DNA, the CDR3 is TGTGCCAGCAGCGCCTACGACACAGAAGAGACCCAGTACTTC. Translation gives CASSAYDTEETQYF. V is TRBV25-1 and J is TRBJ2-5; D ambiguous. The CDR3 totals 14 residues. V was cut by 6 bases and J by 3 bases, with 14 bases left in between. Germline V gives CDR1 MGHDK, CDR2 SYGVNS.

This clonotype has a count of ten or more. The chain joins TRBV7-6 to TRBJ1-5; D unclear. The CDR3 spans 13 residues. V was pared by 1 base and J by 4 bases, with 5 bases between. Germline assignment: CDR1 SGHVS and CDR2 FNYEAQ. In DNA form, the CDR3 reads TGTGCCAGCAGCTTAGAGGCTAATCAGCCCCAGCATTTT. Its translation is CASSLEANQPQHF.

V gene TRBV18 combines with J gene TRBJ1-5, with TRBD1 matching over 8 bases. The germline V gene has CDR1 KGHSH and CDR2 LQKENI. The CDR3 contains 19 residues. The trim removed 2 bases at V and 0 bases at J, leaving 12 bases unmatched. The CDR3 sequence: CASSPSNRGQVYSNQPQHF. Here the CDR3 DNA reads TGTGCCAGCTCACCATCCAATAGGGGACAGGTGTATAGCAATCAGCCCCAGCATTTT.